This TCR beta chain came from a study of CD8+ T cells in alopecia areata. Study-level information: Tofacitinib administration persisted for 6 to 18 months, succeeded by 6 months off drug. Points from the study as a whole: There was only one nonresponder, so it was unclear how baseline CD8+ expansion relates to response.

The germline V gene has CDR1 LNHNV and CDR2 YYDKDF (reference sequence). The CDR3 is 14 amino acids. V was clipped by 1 base and J by 2 bases, with 8 bases between them. Extracted RNA was reverse transcribed, and the resulting cDNA served as sequencing template. TCRdb's copy holds only in-frame clones and misses some; the assay was immunoSEQ multiplex PCR. The table has a few hundred thousand clones, around two fifths seen once. Noted treatment: oral pan-JAK inhibitor, 5-10 mg twice daily. This clone has a handful of counts. Its antigen is unidentified. The chain employs TRBV15 and TRBJ1-2; D gene unclear. The sequence derives from a human donor with alopecia areata. The material sequenced was CD4+ T cells sorted from blood, taken at approximately week 30, from a patient treated with tofacitinib. The CDR3 DNA is TGTGCCACCAGCAGAGCAGACGGGAACTATGGCTACACCTTC. Translated, it gives CATSRADGNYGYTF.